This TCR beta chain was captured by sequencing in a study of T-cell memory formation after mild COVID-19. Whole-study context: Across donors, TCR clusters were largely donor specific. Study results and caveats: Clones shrinking from day 15 to 85 showed even CD4/CD8 mixes; later expanders tilted CD4+. CD4+ clones that contracted lay mainly in CM and EM; CD8+ ones lay in EMRA.

Germline-derived CDR1 and CDR2 are MDHEN and SYDVKM. The CDR3 loop spans 14 amino acids. V dropped 5 bases and J dropped 0 bases, with 9 bases sitting between them. This clonotype has a handful of counts. Its specificity is not known. MiXCR, run by TCRdb on the 5' RACE reads, gives a single entry per CDR3 protein. The table lists more than 150,000 distinct CDR3 sequences, around 20% of them singletons. The sequencing input was PBMCs or a T cell subset sorted from them (not recorded which). This chain links TRBV28 with TRBJ2-3, with unresolved D. The sequence came from a man aged 18 to 30 who had mild COVID-19 (a few samples of this study predate the infection). Cell type and time point are not known. Written as DNA, the CDR3 is TGTGCCAGCAGTGCTAGGTCTAGCACAGATACGCAGTATTTT. Encoded protein: CASSARSSTDTQYF.